This T cell receptor beta chain was sequenced in a study of T cell repertoires in cytomegalovirus infection. The CDR3 is 17 amino acids. The V gene's germline CDR1 is SGHTA and CDR2 FQGNSA. The J segment lost 2 bases and the V segment lost 5 bases, leaving 10 bases of the junction unmatched. TCRdb redid the calling of the reads with MiXCR, one entry per CDR3 protein. Of some 560,000 distinct CDR3 sequences listed, about 39% are singletons. Comment on this clonotype: Its specificity is unknown.

The sequences come from cultured PBMCs, collected from culture after CMV antigen stimulation. V usage is TRBV7-2 and J usage is TRBJ2-3; 10 nucleotides line up with TRBD2. The sequence derives from a human donor in good health (CMV status not recorded). Some clones in this sample may be carry-over from other donors' samples. The CDR3 sequence: CASSPRGLADYTDTQYF. The DNA of the CDR3 is TGTGCCAGCAGCCCACGTGGACTAGCGGATTACACAGATACGCAGTATTTT.